Each of the 11 T cell receptor beta chains below was sequenced from the same sample in a study of CD8 T cells in Susac syndrome. The authors reverse transcribed roughly 0.5 to 1 ug RNA with random hexamers. TCRdb reprocessed the immunoSEQ multiplex PCR reads with MiXCR, giving one entry per CDR3 protein. The sample has 160,000 or so distinct CDR3 sequences, approximately 93% seen once. The sample was CD8+ T cells from PBMCs. All receptors come from a human donor with multiple sclerosis.

The chain links TRBV7-9 to TRBJ2-1; D is possibly TRBD2 (6 bases). Between the trimmed V and J ends, which lost 5 bases and 5 bases, there was a span of 10 bases. The CDR3 sequence is 13 residues long. Germline V gene lookup returns CDR1 SEHNR and CDR2 FQNEAQ (reference sequence). DNA for the CDR3: TGTGCCAGCAGCCCGGACTATAACAATGAGCAGTTCTTC. Its protein is CASSPDYNNEQFF.

J is TRBJ1-2 and V is TRBV20-1, with D maybe TRBD1 (5 bases). From germline, CDR1 is DFQATT and CDR2 SNEGSKA (reference sequence). The germline V and J ends were trimmed by 6 bases and 8 bases, with 22 bases remaining between them. The CDR3 has 14 amino acids. The CDR3 DNA reads as TGCAGTGCCCAAGAAGGGCAGGGTCGGGACGGCTACACCTTC. As protein: CSAQEGQGRDGYTF.

The rearrangement links TRBV5-6 to TRBJ2-1; weak D call: TRBD2 (6 bases). V lost 2 bases and J 10 bases, leaving 10 bases between the germline ends. The CDR3 is made up of 12 amino acids. Germline CDR1 is SGHDT and CDR2 is YYEEEE. The CDR3 bases are TGTGCCAGCAGCTTAGTGGAGGGCGAGCAGTTCTTC. Its protein is CASSLVEGEQFF.

This clonotype was seen a few times. V is TRBV14 and J is TRBJ2-5; D gene ambiguous. Trimming removed 0 bases from V and 4 bases from J, with 6 bases in between. The CDR3 sequence is 13 residues long. In germline, CDR1 is SGHDN, CDR2 FVKESK. The CDR3 DNA sequence: TGTGCCAGCAGCCAAGATGTTCGAGAGACCCAGTACTTC. This gives the protein CASSQDVRETQYF.

The chain has TRBV20-1 and TRBJ1-1, with D perhaps TRBD1 (6 bases). Trimming stripped 6 bases from V and 0 bases from J, with 11 bases between. The CDR3 loop spans 13 amino acids. From germline, CDR1 is DFQATT and CDR2 SNEGSKA (reference sequence). CDR3 in DNA: TGCAGTGCCCGAGACAGGATGAACACTGAAGCTTTCTTT. Its translation: CSARDRMNTEAFF.

The chain is built from TRBV7-9 and TRBJ1-2; 9 bases fit TRBD1. CDR3 size: 14 residues. CDR1 and CDR2 from the germline V gene are SEHNR and FQNEAQ (reference sequence). The junction had 8 bases not matched to a gene; V was cut back by 5 bases and J by 7 bases. The CDR3 DNA reads TGTGCCAGCAGCAACGCGGGACAGGGACCTGGCTACACCTTC. It translates to CASSNAGQGPGYTF.

Note on this clonotype: At one of its ends the junction is not consistent with the germline gene, which may arise from a read error. The chain is built from TRBV7-2 and TRBJ2-7, with 7 positions matching TRBD1. The CDR3 covers 16 residues. Germline-derived CDR1 and CDR2 are SGHTA and FQGNSA. For the CDR3, the DNA is TGTCCCAGCAGCTTAAGTTTATCGGGACAGACCTACGAGCAGTACTTC. Its translation: CPSSLSLSGQTYEQYF. Filled out from reference TRBV7-2 and TRBJ2-7, the complete variable domain reads GAGVSQSPSNKVTEKGKDVELRCDPISGHTALYWYRQSLGQGLEFLIYFQGNSAPDKSGLPSDRFSAERTGGSVSTLTIQRTQQEDSAVYLCPSSLSLSGQTYEQYFGPGTRLTVT.

The chain employs TRBV14 and TRBJ1-1; D gene ambiguous. Trimming shortened V by 3 bases and J by 5 bases, and 10 bases separated the two germline ends. Per germline, CDR1 SGHDN and CDR2 FVKESK. This CDR3 is 13 amino acids long. The CDR3 protein is CASSQGLWTEAFF. The CDR3 region has the DNA TGTGCCAGCAGCCAGGGTTTGTGGACTGAAGCTTTCTTT. Based on the CDR3 plus reference TRBV14 and TRBJ1-1, the full variable domain is EAGVTQFPSHSVIEKGQTVTLRCDPISGHDNLYWYRRVMGKEIKFLLHFVKESKQDESGMPNNRFLAERTGGTYSTLKVQPAELEDSGVYFCASSQGLWTEAFFGQGTRLTVV.

The genes are TRBV2 and TRBJ1-5; 9 bases fit TRBD1. CDR3 length: 14 residues. After removal of 6 bases from V and 2 bases from J, the junction contained 2 bases not matched to a gene. Germline V gene lookup returns CDR1 SNHLY and CDR2 FYNNEI. CDR3 bases: TGTGCCAGCAGGAGGACAGGGGGCAATCAGCCCCAGCATTTT. Encoded protein: CASRRTGGNQPQHF. The full variable domain, rest sourced from reference TRBV2 and TRBJ1-5, is EPEVTQTPSHQVTQMGQEVILRCVPISNHLYFYWYRQILGQKVEFLVSFYNNEISEKSEIFDDQFSVERPDGSNFTLKIRSTKLEDSAMYFCASRRTGGNQPQHFGDGTRLSIL.

V is TRBV7-8 and J is TRBJ2-7, with 7 positions matching TRBD1. J lost 3 bases, V lost 6 bases, and 5 bases had no gene match. Germline-derived CDR1 and CDR2 are SGHVS and FQNEAQ. The CDR3 sequence is 13 residues long. The CDR3 reads CASRSRDSYEQYF. The CDR3 DNA is TGTGCCAGCAGAAGCCGGGACAGCTACGAGCAGTACTTC.

The chain combines TRBV3-1 with TRBJ2-7; no definite D call. This CDR3 contains 13 residues. V dropped 4 bases and J dropped 3 bases, with 10 bases sitting between them. Germline CDR1 reads LGHDT; CDR2 reads YNNKEL (reference sequence). CDR3 coding DNA: TGTGCCAGCAGCCCCCCCGGTGGCTACGAGCAGTACTTC. It yields the protein CASSPPGGYEQYF.